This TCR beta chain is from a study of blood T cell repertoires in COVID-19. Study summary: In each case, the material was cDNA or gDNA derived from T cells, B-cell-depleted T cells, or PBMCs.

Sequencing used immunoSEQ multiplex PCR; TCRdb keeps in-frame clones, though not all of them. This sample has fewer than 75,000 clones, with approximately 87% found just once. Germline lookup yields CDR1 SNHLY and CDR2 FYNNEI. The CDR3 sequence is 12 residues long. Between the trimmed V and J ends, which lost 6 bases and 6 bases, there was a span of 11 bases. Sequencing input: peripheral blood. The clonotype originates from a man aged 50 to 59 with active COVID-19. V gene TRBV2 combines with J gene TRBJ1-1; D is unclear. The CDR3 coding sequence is TGTGCCAGCAGGCTACCCCCGTCTGAAGCTTTCTTT. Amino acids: CASRLPPSEAFF.